This paragraph covers one T cell receptor (beta chain) sequence. This sample is part of a study of blood T cell repertoires in COVID-19. This CDR3 is 15 amino acids long. Per germline, CDR1 MDHEN and CDR2 SYDVKM. The junction had 9 bases not matched to a gene; V was cut back by 5 bases and J by 6 bases. TCRdb's copy holds only in-frame clones and misses some; the assay was immunoSEQ multiplex PCR. This sample has 150,000 to 200,000 clones, with approximately 90% found just once. V is TRBV28 and J is TRBJ1-5; TRBD1 agrees at 8 bases. The sample comprised peripheral blood. This clonotype originated in a human donor in a cohort sampled during active COVID-19. The CDR3 protein is CASSPLDREGQPQHF. The CDR3 coding sequence is TGTGCCAGCAGTCCCTTGGACAGGGAGGGTCAGCCCCAGCATTTT.